This TCR beta chain was identified in a study of Ad26.COV2.S vaccination and SARS-CoV-2 variants. Study details: Once or twice, 56 days apart, Ad26.COV2.S was delivered intramuscularly.

The CDR3 runs to 15 residues. Trimming shortened V by 5 bases and J by 7 bases, and 21 bases separated the two germline ends. In germline, CDR1 is MNHEY, CDR2 SMNVEV (reference sequence). Noted treatment: some 19 received Ad26.COV2.S at low or high dose, single or two shots; roughly 5 received placebo; per-sample allocation not given. Repertoires come from day 63 after the first vaccine or placebo injection. Broader study findings: Reportedly, spike-specific CD8+ and CD4+ T cell responses achieved substantial breadth once vaccination had taken place.

Details on this clone: Its antigen is not identified.

Measured with immunoSEQ multiplex PCR; TCRdb has only the in-frame clones, and not every one. The data contain roughly 390,000 clones, about nine tenths of them singletons. The sequencing here drew on peripheral blood, taken in a trial of Ad26.COV2.S vaccine versus placebo. This clonotype was obtained from a person aged 18-65 years who received the Ad26.COV2.S COVID-19 vaccine or a placebo. The rearrangement links TRBV27 to TRBJ2-7; D possibly matches TRBD1 or TRBD2 (5 bases each). The CDR3 DNA sequence: TGTGCCAGCAGTCAATTAAGTGGGGGTTCGGGGGAGCAGTACTTC. As protein: CASSQLSGGSGEQYF.